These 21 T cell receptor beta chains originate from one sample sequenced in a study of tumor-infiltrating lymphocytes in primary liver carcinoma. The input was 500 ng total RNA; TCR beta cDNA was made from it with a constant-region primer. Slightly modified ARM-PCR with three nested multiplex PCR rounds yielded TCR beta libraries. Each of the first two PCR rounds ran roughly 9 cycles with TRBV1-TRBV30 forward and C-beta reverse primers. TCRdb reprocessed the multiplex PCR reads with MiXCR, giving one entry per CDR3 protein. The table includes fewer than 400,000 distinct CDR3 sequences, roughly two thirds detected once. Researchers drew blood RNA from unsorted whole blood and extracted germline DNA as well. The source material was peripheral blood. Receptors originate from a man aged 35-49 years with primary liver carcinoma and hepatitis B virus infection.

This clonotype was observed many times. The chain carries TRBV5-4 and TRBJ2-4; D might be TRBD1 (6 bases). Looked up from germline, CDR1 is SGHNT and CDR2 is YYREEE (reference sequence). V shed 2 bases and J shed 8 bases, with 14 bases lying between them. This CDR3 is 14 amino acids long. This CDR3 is CASSFYAAGDIQYF. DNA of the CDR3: TGTGCCAGCAGCTTCTATGCCGCAGGGGACATTCAGTACTTC.

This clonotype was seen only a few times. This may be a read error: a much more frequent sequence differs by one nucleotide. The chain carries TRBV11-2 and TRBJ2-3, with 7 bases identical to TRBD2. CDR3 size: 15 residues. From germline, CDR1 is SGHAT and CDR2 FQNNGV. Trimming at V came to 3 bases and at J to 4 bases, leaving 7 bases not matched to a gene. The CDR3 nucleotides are TGTGCCAGCAGCTTTGGGAGGGGAGCACCAGATACGCAGTATTTT. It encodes CASSFGRGAPDTQYF. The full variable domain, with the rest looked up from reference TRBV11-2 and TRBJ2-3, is EAGVAQSPRYKIIEKRQSVAFWCNPISGHATLYWYQQILGQGPKLLIQFQNNGVVDDSQLPKDRFSAERLKGVDSTLKIQPAKLEDSAVYLCASSFGRGAPDTQYFGPGTRLTVL.

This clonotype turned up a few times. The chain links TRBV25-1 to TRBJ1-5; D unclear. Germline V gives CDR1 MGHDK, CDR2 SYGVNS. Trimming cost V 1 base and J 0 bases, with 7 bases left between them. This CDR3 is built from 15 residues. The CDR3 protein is CASSESDYSNQPQHF. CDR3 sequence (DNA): TGTGCCAGCAGTGAATCAGATTATAGCAATCAGCCCCAGCATTTT.

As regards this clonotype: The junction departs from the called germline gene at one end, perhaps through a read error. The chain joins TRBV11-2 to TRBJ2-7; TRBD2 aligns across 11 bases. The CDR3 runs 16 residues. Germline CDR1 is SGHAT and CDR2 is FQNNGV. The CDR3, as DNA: TGTGCCAGCTGCTTGGGTGTACTAGCGGGAGCCGACGAGCAGTACTTC. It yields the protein CASCLGVLAGADEQYF.

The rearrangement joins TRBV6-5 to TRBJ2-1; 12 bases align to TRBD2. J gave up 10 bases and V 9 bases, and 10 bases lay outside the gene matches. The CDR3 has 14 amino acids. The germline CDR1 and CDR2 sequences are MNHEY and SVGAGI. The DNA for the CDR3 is TGTGCCAGTATGAGGACTAGCGGGAAGGCCGAGCAGTTCTTC. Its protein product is CASMRTSGKAEQFF.

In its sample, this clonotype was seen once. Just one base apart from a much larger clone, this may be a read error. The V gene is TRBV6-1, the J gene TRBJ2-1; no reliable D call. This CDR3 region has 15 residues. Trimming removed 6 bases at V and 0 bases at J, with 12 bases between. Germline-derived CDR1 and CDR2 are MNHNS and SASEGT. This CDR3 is CASSLTLNSYNEQFF. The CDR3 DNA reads TGTGCCAGCAGCTTAACACTGAACTCCTACAATGAGCAGTTCTTC.

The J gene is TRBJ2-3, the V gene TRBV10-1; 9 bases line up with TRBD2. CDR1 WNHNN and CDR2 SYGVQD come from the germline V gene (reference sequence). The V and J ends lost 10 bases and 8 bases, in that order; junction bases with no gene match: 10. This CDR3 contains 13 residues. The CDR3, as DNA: TGCGCCAACAGCGGGGGACTAGCAGCTACGCAGTATTTT. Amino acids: CANSGGLAATQYF.

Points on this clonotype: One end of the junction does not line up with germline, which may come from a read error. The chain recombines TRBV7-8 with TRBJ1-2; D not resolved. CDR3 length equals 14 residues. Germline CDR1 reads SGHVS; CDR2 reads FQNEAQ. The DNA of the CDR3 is TGTTCCAGCAGCTTAGATCCGAATAACTATGGCTACACCTTC. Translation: CSSSLDPNNYGYTF.

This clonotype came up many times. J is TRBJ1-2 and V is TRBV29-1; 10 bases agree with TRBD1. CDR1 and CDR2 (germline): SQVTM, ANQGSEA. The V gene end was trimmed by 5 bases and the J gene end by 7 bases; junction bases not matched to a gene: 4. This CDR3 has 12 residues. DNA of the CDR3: TGCAGCGTTCCTGACAGGGGGCTTGGCTACACCTTC. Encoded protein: CSVPDRGLGYTF.

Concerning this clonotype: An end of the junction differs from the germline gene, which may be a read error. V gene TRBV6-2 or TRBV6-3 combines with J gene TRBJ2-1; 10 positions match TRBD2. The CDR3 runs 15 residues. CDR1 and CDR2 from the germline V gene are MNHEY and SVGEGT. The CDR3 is CASRGLADSYNKQFF. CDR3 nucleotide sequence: TGTGCCAGCAGAGGACTAGCGGACTCCTACAATAAGCAGTTCTTC.

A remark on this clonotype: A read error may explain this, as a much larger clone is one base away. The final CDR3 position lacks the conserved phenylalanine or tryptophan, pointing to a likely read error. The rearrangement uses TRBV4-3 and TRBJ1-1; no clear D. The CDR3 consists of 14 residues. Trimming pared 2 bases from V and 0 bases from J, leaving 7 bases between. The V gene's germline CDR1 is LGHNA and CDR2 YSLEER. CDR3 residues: CASSQSTVNTEAFL. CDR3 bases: TGCGCCAGCAGCCAATCGACCGTGAACACTGAAGCTTTCCTT.

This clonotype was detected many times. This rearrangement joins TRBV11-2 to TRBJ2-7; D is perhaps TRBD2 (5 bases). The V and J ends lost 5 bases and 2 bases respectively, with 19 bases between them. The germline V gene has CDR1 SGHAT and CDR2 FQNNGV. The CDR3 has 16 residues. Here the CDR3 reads CASSRGWAALTYEQYF. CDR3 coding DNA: TGTGCCAGCAGCCGCGGGTGGGCAGCTTTAACCTACGAGCAGTACTTC.

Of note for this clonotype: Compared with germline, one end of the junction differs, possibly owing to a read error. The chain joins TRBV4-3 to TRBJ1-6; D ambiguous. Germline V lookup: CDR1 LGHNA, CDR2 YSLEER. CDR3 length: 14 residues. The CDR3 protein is CASRQDNYNSPLHF. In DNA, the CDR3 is TGCGCCAGCAGACAAGACAACTATAATTCACCCCTCCACTTC.

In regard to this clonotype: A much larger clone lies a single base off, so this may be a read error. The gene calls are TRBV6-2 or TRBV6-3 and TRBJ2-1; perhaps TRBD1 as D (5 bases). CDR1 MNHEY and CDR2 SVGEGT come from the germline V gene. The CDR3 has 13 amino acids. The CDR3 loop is CASRPDSYNERFF. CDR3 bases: TGTGCCAGCAGACCAGACAGTTACAATGAGCGGTTCTTC.

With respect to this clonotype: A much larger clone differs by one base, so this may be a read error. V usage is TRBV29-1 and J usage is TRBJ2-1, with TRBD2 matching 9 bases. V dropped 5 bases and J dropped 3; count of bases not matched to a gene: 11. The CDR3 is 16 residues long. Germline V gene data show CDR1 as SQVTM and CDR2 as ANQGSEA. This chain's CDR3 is CSVSETSGRGYNEQFF. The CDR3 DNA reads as TGCAGCGTTTCCGAGACTAGCGGTAGAGGCTACAATGAGCAGTTCTTC.

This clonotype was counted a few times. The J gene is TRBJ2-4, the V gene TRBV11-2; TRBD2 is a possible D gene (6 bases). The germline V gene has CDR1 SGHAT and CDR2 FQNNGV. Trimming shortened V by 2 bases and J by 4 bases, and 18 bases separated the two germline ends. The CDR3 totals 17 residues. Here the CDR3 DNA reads TGTGCCAGCAGCTTATGGGGGGTCGAGGACGGAAAAAACATTCAGTACTTC. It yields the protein CASSLWGVEDGKNIQYF.

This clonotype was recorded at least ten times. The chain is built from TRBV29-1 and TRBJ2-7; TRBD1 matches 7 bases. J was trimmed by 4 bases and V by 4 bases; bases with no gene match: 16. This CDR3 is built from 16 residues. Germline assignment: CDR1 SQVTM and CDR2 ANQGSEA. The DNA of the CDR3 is TGCAGCGTTGCAACGGGACAGACAAGCCGTCCTTACGAGCAGTACTTC. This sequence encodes CSVATGQTSRPYEQYF.

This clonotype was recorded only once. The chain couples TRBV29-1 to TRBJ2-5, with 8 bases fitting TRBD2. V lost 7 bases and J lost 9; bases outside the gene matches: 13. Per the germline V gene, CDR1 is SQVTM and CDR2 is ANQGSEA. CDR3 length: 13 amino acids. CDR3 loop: CSAHTSGPMAQYF. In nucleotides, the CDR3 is TGCAGCGCACATACTAGCGGACCCATGGCCCAGTACTTC. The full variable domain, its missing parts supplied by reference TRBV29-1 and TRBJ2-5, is SAVISQKPSRDICQRGTSLTIQCQVDSQVTMMFWYRQQPGQSLTLIATANQGSEATYESGFVIDKFPISRPNLTFSTLTVSNMSPEDSSIYLCSAHTSGPMAQYFGPGTRLLVL.

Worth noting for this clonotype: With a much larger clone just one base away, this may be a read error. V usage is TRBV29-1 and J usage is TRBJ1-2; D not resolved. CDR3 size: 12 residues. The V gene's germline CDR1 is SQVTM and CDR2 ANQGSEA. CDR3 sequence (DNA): TGCGGCGTTGATTCGGGCAGCGCGGCAGCTATCTTC. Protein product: CGVDSGSAAAIF. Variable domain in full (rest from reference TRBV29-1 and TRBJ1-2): SAVISQKPSRDICQRGTSLTIQCQVDSQVTMMFWYRQQPGQSLTLIATANQGSEATYESGFVIDKFPISRPNLTFSTLTVSNMSPEDSSIYLCGVDSGSAAAIFGSGTRLTVV.

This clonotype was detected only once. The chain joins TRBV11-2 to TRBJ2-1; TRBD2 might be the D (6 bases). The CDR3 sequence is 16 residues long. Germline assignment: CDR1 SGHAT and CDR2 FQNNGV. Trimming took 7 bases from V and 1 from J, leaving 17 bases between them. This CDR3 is CASTFLRGMSYNEQFF. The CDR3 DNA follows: TGTGCCAGCACCTTCCTCCGCGGGATGTCCTACAATGAGCAGTTCTTC. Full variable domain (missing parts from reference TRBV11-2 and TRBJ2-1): EAGVAQSPRYKIIEKRQSVAFWCNPISGHATLYWYQQILGQGPKLLIQFQNNGVVDDSQLPKDRFSAERLKGVDSTLKIQPAKLEDSAVYLCASTFLRGMSYNEQFFGPGTRLTVL.

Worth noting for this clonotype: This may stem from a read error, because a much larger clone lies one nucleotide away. The CDR3 nucleotides are TGTGCCAGCGCTGTTTCCGCCTCAGCCTACGAGCAGTACTTC. Translating it yields CASAVSASAYEQYF. The chain has TRBV6-5 and TRBJ2-7; the D is unclear. Trimming removed 8 bases from V and 2 bases from J, with 16 bases in between. CDR3 length: 14 residues. Germline V gene lookup returns CDR1 MNHEY and CDR2 SVGAGI.